The 20 T cell receptor beta chains below were found in one sample sequenced in a study of blood T cell repertoires in COVID-19. Profiled with immunoSEQ multiplex PCR; TCRdb holds only in-frame clones, not every one. The repertoire holds around 90,000 clones, with roughly 88% as singletons. The sequenced sample consisted of peripheral blood. The receptor set was obtained from a middle-aged man with COVID-19, enrolled during active disease.

J is TRBJ1-2 and V is TRBV5-4; 8 positions agree with TRBD1. V shed 1 base, J shed 4 bases, and the junction held 3 bases outside the gene matches. The CDR3 consists of 14 residues. Germline lookup yields CDR1 SGHNT and CDR2 YYREEE (reference sequence). The chain's CDR3 is CASSLPGGAYGYTF. The CDR3 nucleotides are TGTGCCAGCAGCTTGCCAGGGGGCGCCTATGGCTACACCTTC.

The chain joins TRBV7-3 to TRBJ1-2, with TRBD1 as a possible D gene (5 bases). Trimming removed 5 bases from V and 3 bases from J, with 22 bases in between. CDR1 and CDR2 (germline): SGHTA, FQGTGA. CDR3 size: 17 residues. The CDR3 region is CASSPRRRGPIDYGYTF. CDR3 bases: TGTGCCAGCAGCCCAAGGAGGAGGGGCCCTATAGACTATGGCTACACCTTC.

Remarks on this clone: The same CDR3 can be traced to other DNA sequences in this sample. The chain links TRBV3-1 (or the pseudogene TRBV3-2) to TRBJ1-2, with 8 bases aligning to TRBD1. The V gene's germline CDR1 is LGHDT and CDR2 YNNKEL (reference sequence). V shed 6 bases and J 7 bases; nucleotides not matched to a gene: 4. The CDR3 has 12 amino acids. The CDR3 bases are TGTGCCAGCAGTCGGACAGGGTTTGGCTACACCTTC. As protein: CASSRTGFGYTF.

The chain employs TRBV28 and TRBJ2-7; possibly TRBD2 for D (5 bases). The length of the CDR3 is 14 residues. Germline V gene lookup returns CDR1 MDHEN and CDR2 SYDVKM. V shed 3 bases and J shed 1 base, with 10 bases lying between them. DNA for the CDR3: TGTGCCAGCAGTTTGTCCGGGATATCCTACGAGCAGTACTTC. Its protein product is CASSLSGISYEQYF.

V gene TRBV6-5 combines with J gene TRBJ2-7; D call uncertain. This CDR3 region has 11 residues. Trimming removed 7 bases from V and 7 bases from J, with 11 bases in between. Germline CDR1 is MNHEY and CDR2 is SVGAGI. The CDR3 protein is CASMSPGEQYF. The CDR3 region has the DNA TGTGCCAGCATGAGTCCCGGGGAGCAGTACTTC.

The V gene is TRBV5-5, the J gene TRBJ1-1; a weak D match, TRBD1 (6 bases). Germline CDR1 reads SGHKS; CDR2 reads YYEKEE (reference sequence). The CDR3 spans 16 residues. V lost 4 bases, J lost 3 bases, and 19 bases lay in between. The CDR3 DNA reads TGTGCCAGCAGCCCGATTCGTCTGGGACAAGACACTGAAGCTTTCTTT. Translating gives CASSPIRLGQDTEAFF.

This sequence joins TRBV6-5 and TRBJ1-6; 9 bases fit TRBD1. Germline CDR1 is MNHEY and CDR2 is SVGAGI. J was trimmed by 8 bases and V by 6 bases; bases with no gene match: 8. The CDR3 spans 15 residues. In DNA, the CDR3 is TGTGCCAGCAGGGGGACAGGGCGAGGAGATTCACCCCTCCACTTT. Translation: CASRGTGRGDSPLHF.

The chain combines TRBV27 with TRBJ1-2; D is uncertain. The CDR3 contains 13 residues. The V end was cut by 3 bases, the J end by 5 bases, with 10 bases between. CDR1 and CDR2 from the germline V gene are MNHEY and SMNVEV (reference sequence). The DNA of the CDR3 is TGTGCCAGCAGTTTTTCGTCAGCGTATGGCTACACCTTC. Protein sequence: CASSFSSAYGYTF.

The V and J genes are TRBV6-5 and TRBJ2-1; perhaps TRBD1 as D (5 bases). In germline, CDR1 is MNHEY, CDR2 SVGAGI. Between the trimmed V and J ends, which lost 7 bases and 10 bases, there was a span of 20 bases. CDR3 length: 14 amino acids. This chain's CDR3 is CASTYGLTGYEQFF. The DNA for the CDR3 is TGTGCCAGCACCTACGGTTTAACAGGCTACGAGCAGTTCTTC.

The CDR3 is CASSLGTVNPNYGYTF. In DNA, the CDR3 is TGTGCCAGCAGCCTGGGGACAGTAAATCCTAACTATGGCTACACCTTC. This chain uses TRBV5-5 with TRBJ1-2, with 7 bases fitting TRBD1. This CDR3 region has 16 residues. With 4 bases clipped from V and 0 bases from J, the junction kept 9 bases outside the gene matches. Germline CDR1 SGHKS, CDR2 YYEKEE (reference sequence).

The chain employs TRBV5-4 and TRBJ2-7; no reliable D call. CDR3 size: 14 residues. CDR1 is SGHNT and CDR2 is YYREEE in the germline V gene (reference sequence). Trimming left V 1 base short and J 4 bases short, with 12 bases between. CDR3: CASSLIRLEYEQYF. CDR3 bases: TGTGCCAGCAGCTTGATCCGACTGGAGTACGAGCAGTACTTC.

The chain employs TRBV7-9 and TRBJ1-2; 7 bases are a match to TRBD1. This CDR3 has 14 amino acids. Germline assignment: CDR1 SEHNR and CDR2 FQNEAQ (reference sequence). J lost 8 bases, V lost 5 bases, and 11 bases had no gene match. CDR3 loop: CASSPSPTGTGYTF. In DNA, the CDR3 is TGTGCCAGCAGCCCTAGTCCGACAGGGACCGGCTACACCTTC.

The chain joins TRBV14 to TRBJ2-3, with 13 bases fitting TRBD2. The germline CDR1 and CDR2 sequences are SGHDN and FVKESK. Germline trimming cut 4 bases from V and 4 bases from J; bases unmatched to any gene: 2. This CDR3 spans 15 amino acids. The CDR3 DNA reads TGTGCCAGCAGCCGGACTAGCGGGGGACCAGATACGCAGTATTTT. Amino acid sequence: CASSRTSGGPDTQYF.

The J gene is TRBJ1-2, the V gene TRBV7-3; TRBD1 is a possible D gene (6 bases). Germline lookup yields CDR1 SGHTA and CDR2 FQGTGA. CDR3 length equals 15 residues. V shed 2 bases and J shed 1 base, with 11 bases lying between them. In DNA, the CDR3 is TGTGCCAGCAGCTTAGGGGGCCTAAATAACTATGGCTACACCTTC. Its protein product is CASSLGGLNNYGYTF.

The chain is built from TRBV20-1 and TRBJ1-1; weak D call: TRBD1 (5 bases). The germline V gene encodes CDR1 DFQATT and CDR2 SNEGSKA (reference sequence). Trimming took off 5 bases at V and 12 bases at J, with 16 bases between the two ends. This CDR3 region has 11 residues. CDR3 region: CSAYTPGGTFF. The CDR3, as DNA: TGCAGTGCTTATACACCGGGGGGAACTTTCTTT.

This chain connects TRBV9 to TRBJ1-2, with 9 bases lining up with TRBD1. The CDR3 contains 15 residues. The V segment lost 3 bases and the J segment 5 bases; nucleotides outside the gene matches: 8. Per the germline V gene, CDR1 is SGDLS and CDR2 is YYNGEE. The CDR3 spells CASSARPGQGYGYTF. The CDR3 DNA is TGTGCCAGCAGCGCTAGACCGGGACAGGGTTATGGCTACACCTTC.

This chain links TRBV2 with TRBJ1-1; D is ambiguous. The CDR3 length is 13 residues. V was clipped by 5 bases and J by 7 bases, with 14 bases between them. In germline, CDR1 is SNHLY, CDR2 FYNNEI. The CDR3 DNA reads as TGTGCCAGCAGTTCTAGATACGTTGATGAAGCTTTCTTT. Its protein product is CASSSRYVDEAFF.

The CDR3 DNA reads as TGTGCCAGCTCACGCGACAACTCTGGAAACACCATATATTTT. Residues: CASSRDNSGNTIYF. The V gene is TRBV18, the J gene TRBJ1-3; no reliable D call. The CDR3 spans 14 residues. The V gene lost 4 bases and the J gene lost 0 bases, with 7 bases spanning the gap. Germline loops: CDR1 KGHSH, CDR2 LQKENI.

A remark on this clone: Germline is not matched at one junction end, which may reflect a read error. The CDR3 region is CASTQSVFRGEEKLFF. In DNA, the CDR3 is TGTGCCAGCACCCAAAGTGTATTCCGGGGGGAGGAAAAACTGTTTTTT. The rearrangement joins TRBV3-1 (or the pseudogene TRBV3-2) to TRBJ1-4; weak D call: TRBD1 (5 bases). Per germline, CDR1 LGHDT and CDR2 YNNKEL (reference sequence). This CDR3 is 16 amino acids long.

The V and J genes are TRBV7-9 and TRBJ1-2, with 7 bases lining up with TRBD1. After removal of 1 base from V and 8 bases from J, the junction contained 1 base not matched to a gene. Germline CDR1 SEHNR, CDR2 FQNEAQ (reference sequence). The CDR3 length is 12 residues. CDR3 protein: CASSLEQGGYTF. The CDR3 DNA sequence: TGTGCCAGCAGCTTAGAACAGGGGGGCTACACCTTC.